The text below deals with one TCR beta chain. This entry belongs to a study of neoadjuvant anti-PD-1 for oral cavity cancer. Background on the study: Around day 43, patients without progression received a fourth nivolumab dose before surgery.

Data came from immunoSEQ multiplex PCR; TCRdb stores just in-frame clones and leaves some out. The table has 11,000 to 15,000 clones, about 70% seen once; the top ten hold approximately 3%. V was clipped by 1 base and J by 5 bases, with 17 bases between them. This CDR3 has 16 amino acids. Germline loops: CDR1 MGHRA, CDR2 YSYEKL. This clonotype originated in a person aged 35 to 85 with oral cavity squamous cell carcinoma. This chain uses TRBV4-1 with TRBJ1-2; D not certain. Source: PBMCs, taken before nivolumab (anti-PD-1) treatment. The CDR3: CASSQGYFQTRYGYTF. CDR3 in DNA: TGCGCCAGCAGCCAAGGGTATTTTCAGACAAGGTATGGCTACACCTTC.